The TCR beta chain described here comes from a study of cytomegalovirus exposure and HLA in healthy donors. 13 Jbeta primers and 60 Vbeta primers were used for the PCR. The repertoire was sequenced with immunoSEQ multiplex PCR; TCRdb's copy has only in-frame clones and lacks some. The sample shows approximately 180,000 clones, over 70% of them seen only once. The source of this sequence is a woman in her sixties in good health and CMV-seropositive. The specimen sequenced was PBMCs.

This CDR3 reads CASTIVRGSGNTIYF. The CDR3, as DNA: TGTGCCAGCACCATAGTCAGGGGCTCTGGAAACACCATATATTTT. The chain couples TRBV5-8 to TRBJ1-3; D is perhaps TRBD1 (6 bases). The V gene's germline CDR1 is SGHTS and CDR2 YDEGEE. The CDR3 sequence is 15 residues long. The ends were cut back, 6 bases at V and 0 bases at J, with 13 bases in the middle.